This record covers a single T cell receptor beta chain. After removal of 2 bases from V and 7 bases from J, the junction contained 10 bases not matched to a gene. The CDR3 covers 16 residues. Germline values: CDR1 SGHRS, CDR2 YFSETQ. Per the original methods: Reference gene primer amplification gave nucleated cell count estimates. Clones were sequenced by immunoSEQ multiplex PCR, and TCRdb holds only the in-frame ones, with some missing. V and J calls and clone size are given by that table; D and trimming were obtained from the DNA. The profile shows approximately 82,000 clones, about 81% of them singletons. This sample is part of a study of blood T cell repertoires in COVID-19. Overall study context: Spain, Italy and the United States supplied samples that represented acute and convalescent COVID-19. T cells, B-cell-depleted T cells, or PBMCs provided the cDNA or gDNA that served as material.

This clonotype originated in a human donor in a cohort sampled during active COVID-19. The genes are TRBV5-1 and TRBJ2-1; 9 bases align to TRBD2. Specimen: peripheral blood. The DNA of the CDR3 is TGCGCCAGCAGCTTTCTTCTAGCGGGGACAAGGAATGAGCAGTTCTTC. It yields the protein CASSFLLAGTRNEQFF.